Following are 10 T cell receptor beta chains from one sample sequenced in a study of blood T cell repertoires in COVID-19. TCRdb keeps only in-frame clones here, not all; method: immunoSEQ multiplex PCR. This sample has 100,000 to 150,000 clones, with around 81% found just once. Sequenced input: peripheral blood. Source of these receptors: a woman aged 45-59 years with acute or convalescent COVID-19.

V usage is TRBV11-3 and J usage is TRBJ2-5; D is possibly TRBD1 (5 bases). Trimming took off 0 bases at V and 5 bases at J, with 13 bases between the two ends. The CDR3 sequence is 15 residues long. Germline assignment: CDR1 SGHNT and CDR2 YENEEA. The DNA for the CDR3 is TGTGCCAGCAGCTTAGATGGCCAGGGTTCGGAGACCCAGTACTTC. It is translated as CASSLDGQGSETQYF.

J is TRBJ2-2 and V is TRBV9; 15 nucleotides agree with TRBD2. V was clipped by 1 base and J by 11 bases; unmatched bases: 3. CDR3 length: 15 residues. Germline V lookup: CDR1 SGDLS, CDR2 YYNGEE. CDR3 sequence: CASSVSGLAGGELFF. The CDR3 bases are TGTGCCAGCAGCGTATCGGGACTAGCGGGAGGTGAGCTGTTTTTT.

The rearrangement links TRBV13 to TRBJ2-1; D remains ambiguous. The CDR3 is made up of 14 amino acids. Germline CDR1 is PRHDT and CDR2 is FYEKMQ (reference sequence). V was shortened by 7 bases and J by 6 bases, with 16 bases between the two germline ends. The CDR3 DNA reads TGTGCCAGCACCCCGACATTTAACGGCAATGAGCAGTTCTTC. The encoded protein is CASTPTFNGNEQFF.

The chain couples TRBV19 to TRBJ2-5; 8 bases agree with TRBD2. The CDR3 runs 17 residues. The germline gives CDR1 LNHDA, CDR2 SQIVND (reference sequence). The J segment lost 3 bases and the V segment lost 4 bases, leaving 13 bases of the junction unmatched. CDR3 DNA: TGTGCCAGTAGTAGGGGCTCATGGCGGGAGGAGAAAGAGACCCAGTACTTC. Amino acids: CASSRGSWREEKETQYF.

The CDR3 here is CASTSGNEQFF. Written as DNA, the CDR3 is TGTGCCAGCACTAGCGGGAATGAGCAGTTCTTC. The chain uses TRBV28 and TRBJ2-1; 8 bases fit TRBD2. CDR1 is MDHEN and CDR2 is SYDVKM in the germline V gene. Losses at the gene ends were 7 bases for V and 7 bases for J; bases not matched to a gene: 0. The length of the CDR3 is 11 residues.

In its sample, this clone was seen many times. The rearrangement links TRBV30 to TRBJ2-7, with TRBD2 identical over 7 bases. CDR1 and CDR2 (germline): GTSNPN, SVGIG (reference sequence). This CDR3 spans 14 amino acids. J was trimmed by 2 bases and V by 0 bases; bases with no gene match: 4. The DNA for the CDR3 is TGTGCCTGGAGTGTGGATGCGGGAGCCTACGAGCAGTACTTC. As protein: CAWSVDAGAYEQYF.

In this sample, this clone turned up a few times. The rearrangement uses TRBV4-2 and TRBJ1-1; 7 bases line up with TRBD1. Germline loops: CDR1 LGHNA, CDR2 YNFKEQ. The CDR3 extends over 18 amino acids. The junction had 11 bases not matched to a gene; V was cut back by 0 bases and J by 1 base. CDR3 amino acids: CASSQETLLQGPNTEAFF. The CDR3 nucleotides are TGTGCCAGCAGCCAAGAGACACTTTTACAGGGGCCGAACACTGAAGCTTTCTTT.

The rearrangement uses TRBV6-5 and TRBJ1-4, with D hard to call. V dropped 5 bases and J dropped 8 bases, with 9 bases sitting between them. Germline assignment: CDR1 MNHEY and CDR2 SVGAGI. The CDR3 has 12 residues. Written as DNA, the CDR3 is TGTGCCAGCAGTCCCCCGTCGGAAAAACTGTTTTTT. It specifies CASSPPSEKLFF.

The rearrangement links TRBV2 to TRBJ2-1; TRBD1 agrees at 9 bases. V shed 9 bases, J shed 8 bases, and the junction held 8 bases outside the gene matches. Looked up from germline, CDR1 is SNHLY and CDR2 is FYNNEI. CDR3 length equals 13 residues. Here the CDR3 reads CASCLDRGDEQFF. The CDR3 region has the DNA TGTGCCAGTTGCCTGGACAGGGGCGATGAGCAGTTCTTC.

The rearrangement joins TRBV19 to TRBJ2-7, with 9 bases identical to TRBD1. The CDR3 contains 15 residues. V shed 3 bases and J 2 bases; nucleotides not matched to a gene: 5. Looked up from germline, CDR1 is LNHDA and CDR2 is SQIVND (reference sequence). CDR3 in amino acids: CASSMGQGNPYEQYF. As DNA, the CDR3 is TGTGCCAGTAGTATGGGACAGGGAAATCCCTACGAGCAGTACTTC.